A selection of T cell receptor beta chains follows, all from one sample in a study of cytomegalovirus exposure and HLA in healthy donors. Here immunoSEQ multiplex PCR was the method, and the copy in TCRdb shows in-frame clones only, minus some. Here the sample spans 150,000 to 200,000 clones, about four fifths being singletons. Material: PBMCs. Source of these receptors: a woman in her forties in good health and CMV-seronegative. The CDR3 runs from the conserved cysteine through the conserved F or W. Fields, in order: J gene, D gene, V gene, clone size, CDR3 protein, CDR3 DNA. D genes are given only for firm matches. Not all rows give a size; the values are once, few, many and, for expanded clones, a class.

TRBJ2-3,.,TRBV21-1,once,CASSINRGISDTQYF,TGTGCCAGCAGCATTAACAGGGGAATCTCAGATACGCAGTATTTT
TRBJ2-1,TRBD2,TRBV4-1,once,CASSQGLAGPYNEQFF,TGCGCCAGCAGCCAAGGACTAGCGGGACCCTACAATGAGCAGTTCTTC
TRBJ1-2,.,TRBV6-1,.,CASRGDPGYGYTF,TGTGCCAGCAGGGGAGACCCGGGCTATGGCTACACCTTC
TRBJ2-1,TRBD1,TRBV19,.,CASSKGQGAYNEQFF,TGTGCCAGTAGTAAGGGACAGGGGGCCTACAATGAGCAGTTCTTC
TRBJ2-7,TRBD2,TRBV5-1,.,CASSLGTSSSYEQYF,TGCGCCAGCAGCTTGGGGACTAGCAGCTCCTACGAGCAGTACTTC
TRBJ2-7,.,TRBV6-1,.,CASRQGQSSYEQYF,TGTGCCAGCAGACAGGGCCAAAGCTCCTACGAGCAGTACTTC
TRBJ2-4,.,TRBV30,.,CAWKDWDKDIQYF,TGTGCCTGGAAAGACTGGGACAAGGACATTCAGTACTTC
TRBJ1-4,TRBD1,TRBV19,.,CASTQGQGGENEKLFF,TGTGCCAGTACCCAAGGACAGGGGGGCGAGAATGAAAAACTGTTTTTT
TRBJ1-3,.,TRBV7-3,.,CASSEKGRSSGNTIYF,TGTGCCAGCAGCGAGAAAGGGAGAAGCTCTGGAAACACCATATATTTT
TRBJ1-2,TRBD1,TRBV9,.,CASSASGTGGIVYGYTF,TGTGCCAGCAGCGCTTCCGGGACAGGGGGTATCGTCTATGGCTACACCTTC
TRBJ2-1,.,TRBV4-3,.,CASSQAGNFYTPGYNNEQFF,TGCGCCAGCAGCCAAGCGGGAAACTTCTATACCCCAGGTTATAACAATGAGCAGTTCTTC
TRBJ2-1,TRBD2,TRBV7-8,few,CASSSPWRLASNEQFF,TGTGCCAGCAGCTCCCCCTGGAGACTAGCGTCCAATGAGCAGTTCTTC
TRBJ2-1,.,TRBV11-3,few,CASSLSEVGEQFF,TGTGCCAGCAGCTTAAGCGAGGTTGGTGAACAATTCTTC
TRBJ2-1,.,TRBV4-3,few,CASSQQSGVINEQFF,TGCGCCAGCAGCCAACAGTCAGGGGTTATCAATGAGCAGTTCTTC
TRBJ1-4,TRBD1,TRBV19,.,CASSIRSGQGELFF,TGTGCCAGTAGTATTCGGTCAGGCCAGGGGGAACTGTTTTTT
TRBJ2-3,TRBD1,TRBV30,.,CAWVGGTGYLDTQYF,TGTGCCTGGGTGGGCGGGACAGGGTATTTAGATACGCAGTATTTT
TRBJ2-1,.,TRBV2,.,CASRRGRDNEQFF,TGTGCCAGCAGAAGGGGAAGGGATAATGAGCAGTTCTTC
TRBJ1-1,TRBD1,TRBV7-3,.,CASSPQGDQTEAFF,TGTGCCAGCAGCCCACAGGGGGATCAAACTGAAGCTTTCTTT
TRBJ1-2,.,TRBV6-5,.,CASSPSPGGNYGYTF,TGTGCCAGCAGTCCAAGCCCGGGGGGTAACTATGGCTACACCTTC
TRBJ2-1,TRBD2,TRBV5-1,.,CASSVLAGGPNEQFF,TGCGCCAGCAGCGTTTTAGCGGGAGGGCCCAATGAGCAGTTCTTC
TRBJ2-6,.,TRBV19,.,CASTRYGGTGANVLTF,TGTGCCAGTACCCGGTATGGAGGTACTGGGGCCAACGTCCTGACTTTC
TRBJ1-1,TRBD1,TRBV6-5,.,CASSHRTGAEAFF,TGTGCCAGCAGTCACAGGACAGGGGCTGAAGCTTTCTTT